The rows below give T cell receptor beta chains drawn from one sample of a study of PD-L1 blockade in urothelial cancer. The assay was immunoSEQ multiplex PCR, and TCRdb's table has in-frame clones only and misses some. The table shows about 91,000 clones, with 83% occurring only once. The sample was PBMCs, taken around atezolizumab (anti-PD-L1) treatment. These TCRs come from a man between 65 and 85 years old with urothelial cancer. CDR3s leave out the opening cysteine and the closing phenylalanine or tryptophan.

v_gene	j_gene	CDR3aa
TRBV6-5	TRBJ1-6	ASSRDRVNSPLH
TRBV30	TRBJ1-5	AWTRPGGENQPQH
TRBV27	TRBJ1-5	ASSTYRGAGNQPQH
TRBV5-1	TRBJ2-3	ASKGLAGGTDTQY
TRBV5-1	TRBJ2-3	ASSLQGGGDTDTQY
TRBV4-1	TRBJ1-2	ASSQDEQGFGYT
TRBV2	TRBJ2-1	ASSVTPPSEQF
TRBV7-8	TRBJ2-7	ASGSRSYEQY
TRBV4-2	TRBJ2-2	ASSFHRRQGAPTGELF
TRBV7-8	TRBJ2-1	ASSFGYNEQF
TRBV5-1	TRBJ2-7	ASSSPQQGASYEQY
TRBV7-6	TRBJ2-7	ASSGGGTSEYEQY
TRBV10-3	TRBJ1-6	AITREPNSPLH
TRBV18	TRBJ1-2	ASSPLDGGRSYGYT
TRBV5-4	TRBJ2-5	ASSLLATSGTTRQETQY
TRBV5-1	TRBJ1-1	ASSESTGGNEAF
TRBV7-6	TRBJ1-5	ASSSGNGAQPQH
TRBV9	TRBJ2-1	ASSVEGRGYNEQF
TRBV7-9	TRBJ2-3	ASSLGTSGSWSTDTQY
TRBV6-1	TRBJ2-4	ASSSRQGVGNIQY
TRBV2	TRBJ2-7	ASSDRVGSYEQY
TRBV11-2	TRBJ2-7	ASSLDLGTGGAGYEQY
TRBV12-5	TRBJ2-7	ASGSRVAGDGEQY
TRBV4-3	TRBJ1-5	ASSQDQGGNQPQH
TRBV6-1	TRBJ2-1	ASSPPGARVNEQF
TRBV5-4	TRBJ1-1	ASSLDPVNTEAF
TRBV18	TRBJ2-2	ASSHNRAGTGELF
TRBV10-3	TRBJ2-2	AISVAELRVTGELF
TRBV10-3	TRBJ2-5	AISESGQSYQETQY
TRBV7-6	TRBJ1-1	ASRETGLMNTEAF
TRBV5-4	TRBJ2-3	ASSSPGSSGRLSTDTQY
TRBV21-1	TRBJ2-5	ASSPRARTGDGAWETQY
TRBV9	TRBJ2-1	ASSVGAGPYNEQF
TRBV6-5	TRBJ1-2	ASSYGGHNYGYT
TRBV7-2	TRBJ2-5	ASSLAPSVSQETQY
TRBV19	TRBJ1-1	ASSLPRTGAKNTEAF
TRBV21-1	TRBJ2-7	ASSKPGTEPEAYEQY
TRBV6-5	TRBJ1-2	ASSYSGDRVSYGYT
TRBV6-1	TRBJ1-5	ASSELGVNQPQH